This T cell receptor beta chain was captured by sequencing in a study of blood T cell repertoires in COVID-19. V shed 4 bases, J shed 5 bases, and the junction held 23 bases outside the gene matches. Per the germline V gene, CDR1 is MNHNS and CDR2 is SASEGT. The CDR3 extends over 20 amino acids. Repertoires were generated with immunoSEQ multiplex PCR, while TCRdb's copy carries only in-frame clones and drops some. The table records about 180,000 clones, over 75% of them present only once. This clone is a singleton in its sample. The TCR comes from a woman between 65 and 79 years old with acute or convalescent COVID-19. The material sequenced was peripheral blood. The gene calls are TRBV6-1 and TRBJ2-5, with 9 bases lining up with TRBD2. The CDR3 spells CASSVLSPNFYSGSGETQYF. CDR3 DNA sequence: TGTGCCAGCAGTGTCCTGTCTCCCAATTTCTATAGCGGGAGCGGGGAGACCCAGTACTTC.